This T cell receptor (beta chain) emerged from a study of blood T cell repertoires in COVID-19. Germline values: CDR1 SGHKS, CDR2 YYEKEE (reference sequence). The J segment lost 6 bases and the V segment lost 4 bases, leaving 4 bases of the junction unmatched. CDR3 length: 13 amino acids. Here immunoSEQ multiplex PCR was the method, and the copy in TCRdb shows in-frame clones only, minus some. Of 250,000 to 350,000 clones in the sample, over 75% are singletons; the top ten hold roughly a tenth. Those who participated ranged in age from roughly 18 to 100 years and resided in about two dozen US areas. Two negative PCRs, clearance, or symptom resolution had been documented for recovered Cohort 3 donors.

Sequenced sample: PBMCs or T cells enriched from blood (not recorded which). This chain links TRBV5-5 with TRBJ1-3; TRBD1 agrees at 7 bases. The clonotype was recovered from a woman aged 18-29 years who had recovered from COVID-19. CDR3 loop: CASSNTGVNTIYF. CDR3 DNA: TGTGCCAGCAGCAATACAGGGGTAAACACCATATATTTT.